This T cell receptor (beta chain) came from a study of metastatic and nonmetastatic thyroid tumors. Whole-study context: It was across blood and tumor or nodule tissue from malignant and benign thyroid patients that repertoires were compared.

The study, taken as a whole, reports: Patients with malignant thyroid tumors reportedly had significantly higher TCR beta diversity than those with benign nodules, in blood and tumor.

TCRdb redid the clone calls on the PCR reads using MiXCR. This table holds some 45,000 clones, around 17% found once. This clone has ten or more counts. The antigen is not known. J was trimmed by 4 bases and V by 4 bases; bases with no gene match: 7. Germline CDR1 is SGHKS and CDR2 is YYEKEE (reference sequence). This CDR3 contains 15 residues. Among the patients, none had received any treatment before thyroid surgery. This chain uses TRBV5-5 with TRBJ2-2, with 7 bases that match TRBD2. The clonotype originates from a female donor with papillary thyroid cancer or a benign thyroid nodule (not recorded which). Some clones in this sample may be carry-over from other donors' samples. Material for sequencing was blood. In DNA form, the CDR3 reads TGTGCCAGCAGCCTAGAGGGGAGGGTCACCGGGGAGCTGTTTTTT. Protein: CASSLEGRVTGELFF.